This T cell receptor beta chain is from a study of T cell responses to AZD1222 COVID-19 vaccine. This table comes from immunoSEQ multiplex PCR, and its TCRdb copy is limited to in-frame clones, with some not included. The table shows some 150,000 clones, with approximately 93% occurring only once. Study observations and caveats: The peak T cell response came first, and repertoires were sampled only after it. Across the whole spike, CD4 TCRs peaked at regions 160-218 and 743-854. Among spike-specific TCRs, nearly half reportedly target unmutated variant regions.

Germline V gene sequence: CDR1 SQVTM, CDR2 ANQGSEA. Trimming removed 8 bases from V and 1 base from J; junction bases left unmatched: 4. The CDR3 extends over 13 amino acids. Concerning this clone: Its antigen is not identified.

This sequence originates from an adult in good health. This chain uses TRBV29-1 with TRBJ1-2; 10 positions match TRBD1. Sequenced here: peripheral blood, sampled on day 0 of AZD1222 vaccination. CDR3 loop: CSTGQGVNYGYTF. The CDR3 DNA follows: TGCAGCACCGGACAGGGGGTTAACTATGGCTACACCTTC. Full variable domain (remainder filled in from reference TRBV29-1 and TRBJ1-2): SAVISQKPSRDICQRGTSLTIQCQVDSQVTMMFWYRQQPGQSLTLIATANQGSEATYESGFVIDKFPISRPNLTFSTLTVSNMSPEDSSIYLCSTGQGVNYGYTFGSGTRLTVV.